This TCR beta chain was sequenced during a study of blood T cell repertoires in COVID-19. Clones were read by immunoSEQ multiplex PCR, and TCRdb kept only the in-frame ones, dropping some. The sample yields some 670,000 clones, more than 80% seen once. V gave up 1 base and J gave up 2 bases, with 12 bases separating them. This CDR3 spans 16 amino acids. The germline CDR1 and CDR2 sequences are MNHNS and SASEGT. Material for sequencing was peripheral blood. This sequence joins TRBV6-1 and TRBJ2-1, with D possibly matching TRBD2 (7 bases). The origin of this receptor is a woman under 30 with acute or convalescent COVID-19. This CDR3 reads CASSEDGGAAYNEQFF. The DNA for the CDR3 is TGTGCCAGCAGTGAAGATGGGGGGGCAGCCTACAATGAGCAGTTCTTC.